This TCR beta chain was sequenced in a study of blood T cell repertoires in COVID-19. Study-level background: Samples representing acute and convalescent COVID-19 were sourced from the United States, Italy and Spain.

Germline CDR1 reads SGDLS; CDR2 reads YYNGEE. This CDR3 has 15 residues. The ends lost 2 bases at V and 8 bases at J; junction bases unmatched: 10. In the authors' methods: Nucleated cell counts were estimated from reference gene primer amplification. The protocol was immunoSEQ multiplex PCR, while the TCRdb copy is restricted to in-frame clones and leaves out a portion. The V and J calls and clone size come from that table; D and trimming were worked out from the DNA. Seen here are some 80,000 clones, around 83% observed once, and the top ten hold approximately 39%. What was sequenced was peripheral blood. This sequence was found in a woman between 65 and 79 years old with acute or convalescent COVID-19. The chain carries TRBV9 and TRBJ1-2; TRBD1 aligns across 9 bases. CDR3 residues: CASSVLTGGVEGYTF. The CDR3 nucleotides read TGTGCCAGCAGCGTTCTAACAGGGGGCGTTGAGGGCTACACCTTC.